This TCR beta chain comes out of a study of T-cell memory formation after mild COVID-19. One entry per CDR3 protein results from TCRdb running MiXCR on the 5' RACE reads. The sample shows 550,000 to 700,000 distinct CDR3 sequences, under 20% of them seen only once. In germline, CDR1 is SGHAT, CDR2 FQNNGV. CDR3 length: 21 amino acids. Trimming took 5 bases from V and 2 from J, leaving 34 bases between them. The material sequenced was PBMCs or a T cell subset sorted from them (not recorded which). This clonotype originated in an adult woman who had mild COVID-19 (a few samples of this study predate the infection). Cell type and time point are not known. The rearrangement joins TRBV11-2 to TRBJ2-7; D perhaps matches TRBD2 (7 bases). The CDR3: CASSPLPGQYHVREAPYEQYF. In DNA form, the CDR3 reads TGTGCCAGCAGCCCGCTACCTGGACAGTATCATGTCCGGGAGGCACCCTACGAGCAGTACTTC.